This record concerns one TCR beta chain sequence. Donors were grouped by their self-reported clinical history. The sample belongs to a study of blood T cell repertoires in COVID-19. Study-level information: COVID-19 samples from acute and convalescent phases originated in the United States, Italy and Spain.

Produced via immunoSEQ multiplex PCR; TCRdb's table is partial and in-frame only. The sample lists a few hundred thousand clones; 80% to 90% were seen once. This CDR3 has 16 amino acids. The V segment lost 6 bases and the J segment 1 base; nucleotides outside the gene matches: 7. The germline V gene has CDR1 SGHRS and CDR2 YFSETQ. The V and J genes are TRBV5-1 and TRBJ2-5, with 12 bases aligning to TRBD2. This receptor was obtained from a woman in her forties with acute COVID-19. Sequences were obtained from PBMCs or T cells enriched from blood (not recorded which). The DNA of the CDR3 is TGCGCCAGCACCTCATGGACTAGCGGGATCCAAGAGACCCAGTACTTC. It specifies CASTSWTSGIQETQYF.